The 29 T cell receptor beta chains below were found in one sample sequenced in a study of T cell repertoires in cytomegalovirus infection. TCRdb ran MiXCR on the reads and lists one entry per CDR3 protein. Of around 440,000 distinct CDR3 sequences in the sample, about 10% are singletons; the top ten hold 9.5% to 13%. The sample taken for sequencing was PBMCs. The receptors shown here come from a human donor in good health (CMV status not recorded). Some clones in this sample may be carry-over from other donors' samples.

This clonotype occurred a few times. The rearrangement uses TRBV2 and TRBJ2-1; 9 bases are shared with TRBD2. The germline V gene has CDR1 SNHLY and CDR2 FYNNEI. Germline trimming cut 3 bases from V and 4 bases from J; bases unmatched to any gene: 1. This CDR3 spans 14 amino acids. The CDR3 DNA is TGTGCCAGCAGTGAGCGGGGGGGATACAATGAGCAGTTCTTC. It codes for CASSERGGYNEQFF.

This clonotype has a count of ten or more. The rearrangement uses TRBV7-8 and TRBJ1-1; no firm D call. The germline CDR1 and CDR2 sequences are SGHVS and FQNEAQ. The ends were cut back, 2 bases at V and 1 base at J, with 14 bases in the middle. The CDR3 is made up of 16 amino acids. CDR3 loop: CASSLSPVRRNTEAFF. CDR3 sequence (DNA): TGTGCCAGCAGCTTAAGCCCTGTCCGACGGAACACTGAAGCTTTCTTT.

There are many counts of this clonotype. The V and J genes are TRBV6-1 and TRBJ2-7; D might be TRBD1 (5 bases). This CDR3 contains 15 residues. Deletions cut 1 base from V and 0 bases from J, with 10 bases between. The germline V gene encodes CDR1 MNHNS and CDR2 SASEGT. The CDR3 coding sequence is TGTGCCAGCAGTGAAGGACAGCACCTCTCCTACGAGCAGTACTTC. The encoded protein is CASSEGQHLSYEQYF.

This clonotype has ten or more counts. The rearrangement joins TRBV10-3 to TRBJ2-1; 12 bases match TRBD2. V trimming: 3 bases; J trimming: 9 bases; junction bases outside the gene matches: 12. CDR3 size: 17 residues. Germline lookup yields CDR1 ENHRY and CDR2 SYGVKD. The CDR3 loop is CAISEVVSSGRGVEQFF. DNA of the CDR3: TGTGCCATCAGTGAAGTGGTATCTAGCGGGAGGGGCGTTGAGCAGTTCTTC.

This clonotype was picked up a small number of times. This sequence joins TRBV15 and TRBJ1-2, with a tentative D call TRBD1 (5 bases). V lost 5 bases and J 4 bases, leaving 17 bases between the germline ends. Germline V CDR1 and CDR2: LNHNV, YYDKDF (reference sequence). The CDR3 consists of 15 residues. The CDR3, as DNA: TGTGCCACCAGCGTCCCCCTAACAGGATTCTATGGCTACACCTTC. Residues: CATSVPLTGFYGYTF.

This clonotype has a count of ten or more. V and J are TRBV10-3 and TRBJ1-2; D perhaps matches TRBD1 (5 bases). V lost 11 bases to trimming and J lost 2 bases, with 21 bases between them. Germline V gives CDR1 ENHRY, CDR2 SYGVKD. The CDR3 contains 15 residues. This chain's CDR3 is CASGHPRSTNYGYTF. The CDR3 DNA follows: TGTGCCTCCGGACACCCGCGATCAACGAACTATGGCTACACCTTC.

Ten or more counts support this clonotype. The chain carries TRBV10-3 and TRBJ2-3; D possibly corresponds to TRBD1 (5 bases). This CDR3 is built from 18 residues. CDR1 and CDR2 from the germline V gene are ENHRY and SYGVKD. V gave up 3 bases and J gave up 2 bases, with 21 bases separating them. DNA for the CDR3: TGTGCCATCAGTGATACAGGAACGGAGTTGAAAGTCACAGATACGCAGTATTTT. This sequence encodes CAISDTGTELKVTDTQYF.

The chain carries TRBV6-2 or TRBV6-3 and TRBJ2-3, with D perhaps TRBD2 (7 bases). Trimming took off 1 base at V and 0 bases at J, with 17 bases between the two ends. CDR1 and CDR2 from the germline V gene are MNHEY and SVGEGT. The CDR3 totals 18 residues. The CDR3 sequence: CASSYYLGGGTSTDTQYF. CDR3 DNA: TGTGCCAGCAGTTACTATCTGGGCGGGGGCACTAGCACAGATACGCAGTATTTT.

The V call is TRBV7-3, the J call TRBJ2-2; 7 positions match TRBD2. The CDR3 spans 15 residues. The junction had 3 bases not matched to a gene; V was cut back by 1 base and J by 4 bases. Looked up from germline, CDR1 is SGHTA and CDR2 is FQGTGA. CDR3 in amino acids: CASSLNGGGTGELFF. In DNA form, the CDR3 reads TGTGCCAGCAGCTTAAATGGGGGGGGCACCGGGGAGCTGTTTTTT. The complete variable domain, with remaining parts taken from reference TRBV7-3 and TRBJ2-2, reads GAGVSQTPSNKVTEKGKYVELRCDPISGHTALYWYRQSLGQGPEFLIYFQGTGAADDSGLPNDRFFAVRPEGSVSTLKIQRTERGDSAVYLCASSLNGGGTGELFFGEGSRLTVL.

This rearrangement joins TRBV23-1 to TRBJ2-5, with D tentatively TRBD2 (6 bases). TRBV23-1 is placed among ORFs of uncertain function. The length of the CDR3 is 10 residues. The germline V and J ends were trimmed by 11 bases and 5 bases, with 9 bases remaining between them. In DNA, the CDR3 is TGCGCCTTTCGGGGGGAGACCCAGTACTTC. This gives the protein CAFRGETQYF.

This clonotype was seen ten or more times. This chain joins TRBV7-2 and TRBJ2-1, with D perhaps TRBD2 (6 bases). Germline V gives CDR1 SGHTA, CDR2 FQGNSA. V lost 2 bases to trimming and J lost 15 bases, with 14 bases between them. This CDR3 has 12 amino acids. CDR3 DNA: TGTGCCAGCAGCTTAACCCGACTAGATCGGTTCTTC. It codes for CASSLTRLDRFF. The full variable domain, with the rest looked up from reference TRBV7-2 and TRBJ2-1, is GAGVSQSPSNKVTEKGKDVELRCDPISGHTALYWYRQSLGQGLEFLIYFQGNSAPDKSGLPSDRFSAERTGGSVSTLTIQRTQQEDSAVYLCASSLTRLDRFFGPGTRLTVL.

This clonotype has a count of ten or more. The chain uses TRBV19 and TRBJ1-1; D gene unclear. Germline V gene lookup returns CDR1 LNHDA and CDR2 SQIVND (reference sequence). The V and J ends lost 4 bases and 11 bases respectively, with 14 bases between them. There are 12 residues in the CDR3. CDR3 DNA sequence: TGTGCCAGTAGTACCCAGACGGTGAGGGCTTTCTTT. The encoded protein is CASSTQTVRAFF.

This clonotype appeared many times. J is TRBJ2-1 and V is TRBV28; 8 positions match TRBD2. The CDR3 loop spans 15 amino acids. The germline V gene encodes CDR1 MDHEN and CDR2 SYDVKM. V was clipped by 2 bases and J by 4 bases; unmatched bases: 4. The DNA of the CDR3 is TGTGCCAGCAGTTTAACTAGCGGATCATACAATGAGCAGTTCTTC. Protein: CASSLTSGSYNEQFF.

In this sample, this clonotype turned up many times. The chain couples TRBV29-1 to TRBJ2-1; the D gene is possibly TRBD1 (5 bases). This CDR3 spans 12 amino acids. Germline lookup yields CDR1 SQVTM and CDR2 ANQGSEA. Trimming removed 3 bases from V and 8 bases from J, with 11 bases in between. CDR3 in DNA: TGCAGCGTTGAGACCCCCAGGGATGAGCAGTTCTTC. Amino acid sequence: CSVETPRDEQFF.

This clonotype was observed many times. The J gene is TRBJ1-2, the V gene TRBV12-3 or TRBV12-4; the D is unclear. This CDR3 region has 17 residues. Trimming pared 1 base from V and 0 bases from J, leaving 15 bases between. The DNA for the CDR3 is TGTGCCAGCAGTTTAGGTGCAGGTTCGGAAGCTAACTATGGCTACACCTTC. It yields the protein CASSLGAGSEANYGYTF.

A remark on this clonotype: One end of the junction does not line up with germline, which may come from a read error. The CDR3 protein is CSTRGLTTDTQYF. The CDR3 DNA sequence: TGCAGTACTAGAGGACTAACCACAGATACGCAGTATTTT. The V call is TRBV20-1, the J call TRBJ2-3; the D gene is possibly TRBD2 (6 bases). CDR1 is DFQATT, CDR2 SNEGSKA, per germline (reference sequence). The CDR3 length is 13 residues.

This clonotype was detected a few times. The V gene is TRBV9, the J gene TRBJ2-1; 8 bases match TRBD2. Germline values: CDR1 SGDLS, CDR2 YYNGEE. V shed 4 bases and J 10 bases; nucleotides not matched to a gene: 13. CDR3 length: 15 amino acids. CDR3 protein: CASSRAGESSGEQFF. In nucleotides, the CDR3 is TGTGCCAGCAGCCGAGCGGGAGAGTCATCCGGGGAGCAGTTCTTC. Complete variable domain (other parts from reference TRBV9 and TRBJ2-1): DSGVTQTPKHLITATGQRVTLRCSPRSGDLSVYWYQQSLDQGLQFLIQYYNGEERAKGNILERFSAQQFPDLHSELNLSSLELGDSALYFCASSRAGESSGEQFFGPGTRLTVL.

This clonotype was recorded many times. V usage is TRBV7-9 and J usage is TRBJ2-5; 9 bases are shared with TRBD2. The V and J ends lost 5 bases and 4 bases, in that order; junction bases with no gene match: 8. Germline V CDR1 and CDR2: SEHNR, FQNEAQ (reference sequence). The CDR3 is 15 amino acids. This CDR3 reads CASSLTSGVRETQYF. The CDR3 nucleotides are TGTGCCAGCAGCCTGACTAGCGGAGTGCGAGAGACCCAGTACTTC. Full variable domain (outside the CDR3, taken from reference TRBV7-9 and TRBJ2-5): DTGVSQNPRHKITKRGQNVTFRCDPISEHNRLYWYRQTLGQGPEFLTYFQNEAQLEKSRLLSDRFSAERPKGSFSTLEIQRTEQGDSAMYLCASSLTSGVRETQYFGPGTRLLVL.

The J gene is TRBJ1-2, the V gene TRBV12-3 or TRBV12-4; D is uncertain. The CDR3 is 12 residues long. Trimming cost V 3 bases and J 5 bases, with 7 bases left between them. CDR3 sequence (DNA): TGTGCCAGCAGTTTGAGGGTTTATGGCTACACCTTC. Its protein product is CASSLRVYGYTF.

V is TRBV30 and J is TRBJ1-5, with D uncertain. Trimming removed 1 base at V and 0 bases at J, with 4 bases between. The germline CDR1 and CDR2 sequences are GTSNPN and SVGIG (reference sequence). CDR3 length equals 13 residues. DNA for the CDR3: TGTGCCTGGAGTGGCGGTAGCAATCAGCCCCAGCATTTT. Translation: CAWSGGSNQPQHF. Combining the CDR3 with reference TRBV30 and TRBJ1-5 gives the whole variable domain SQTIHQWPATLVQPVGSPLSLECTVEGTSNPNLYWYRQAAGRGLQLLFYSVGIGQISSEVPQNLSASRPQDRQFILSSKKLLLSDSGFYLCAWSGGSNQPQHFGDGTRLSIL.

There are a few counts of this clonotype. This chain uses TRBV6-6 with TRBJ1-1, with D perhaps TRBD1 (5 bases). Germline CDR1 MNHNY, CDR2 SVGAGI (reference sequence). The CDR3 totals 12 residues. V lost 0 bases and J 10 bases, leaving 9 bases between the germline ends. The CDR3 sequence is CASSYSIDRAFF. In nucleotides, the CDR3 is TGTGCCAGCAGTTACTCGATTGACAGAGCTTTCTTT.

The rearrangement joins TRBV5-4 to TRBJ1-1; no clear D gene. The germline V gene has CDR1 SGHNT and CDR2 YYREEE (reference sequence). Trimming removed 5 bases at V and 1 base at J, with 12 bases between. The CDR3 contains 14 residues. CDR3: CASRLLKGNTEAFF. The CDR3 nucleotides are TGTGCCAGCAGGTTACTCAAGGGGAACACTGAAGCTTTCTTT.

J is TRBJ2-2 and V is TRBV19; weak D call: TRBD1 (6 bases). The germline V and J ends were trimmed by 9 bases and 2 bases, with 16 bases remaining between them. The CDR3 extends over 15 amino acids. Germline V lookup: CDR1 LNHDA, CDR2 SQIVND (reference sequence). CDR3 sequence (DNA): TGTGCCAGCTATCCCAGGACAGCCAACACCGGGGAGCTGTTTTTT. Translation gives CASYPRTANTGELFF.

This clonotype was observed many times. The chain recombines TRBV11-2 with TRBJ2-1; weak D call: TRBD2 (5 bases). The germline V gene has CDR1 SGHAT and CDR2 FQNNGV. The CDR3 extends over 17 amino acids. The V and J ends lost 1 base and 0 bases respectively, with 13 bases between them. In nucleotides, the CDR3 is TGTGCCAGCAGCTTAGCTCGGACTTCCACCTCCTACAATGAGCAGTTCTTC. Translated: CASSLARTSTSYNEQFF.

Many counts were recorded for this clonotype. V is TRBV2 and J is TRBJ1-2; no clear D. The germline CDR1 and CDR2 sequences are SNHLY and FYNNEI. With 4 bases removed from V and 8 bases from J, the gap between germline ends came to 20 bases. CDR3 size: 15 residues. CDR3 in DNA: TGTGCCAGCAGTGTGTATTCGTCGGGGAATTCGGGCTACACCTTC. It encodes CASSVYSSGNSGYTF.

This clonotype came up a few times. The V gene is TRBV20-1, the J gene TRBJ1-4; 9 positions agree with TRBD1. V was clipped by 6 bases and J by 8 bases; unmatched bases: 13. Germline CDR1 reads DFQATT; CDR2 reads SNEGSKA (reference sequence). This CDR3 spans 15 amino acids. The chain's CDR3 is CSAPFPGQGREKLFF. CDR3 in DNA: TGCAGTGCCCCCTTTCCGGGACAGGGCAGGGAAAAACTGTTTTTT.

The chain is built from TRBV5-6 and TRBJ2-5, with 9 positions matching TRBD1. V trimming: 1 base; J trimming: 1 base; junction bases outside the gene matches: 5. The CDR3 extends over 16 amino acids. The V gene's germline CDR1 is SGHDT and CDR2 YYEEEE. CDR3 nucleotide sequence: TGTGCCAGCAGCTTGTTAGGACAGGGGCTCCAAGAGACCCAGTACTTC. Translation: CASSLLGQGLQETQYF.

This clonotype was detected a few times. The rearrangement uses TRBV20-1 and TRBJ1-2; D is undetermined. Germline CDR1 and CDR2: DFQATT and SNEGSKA (reference sequence). CDR3 length equals 17 residues. V was shortened by 2 bases and J by 4 bases, with 23 bases between the two germline ends. The CDR3 here is CSARIRVPASQSYGYTF. The DNA of the CDR3 is TGCAGTGCTAGAATACGCGTTCCGGCTTCCCAATCCTATGGCTACACCTTC.

This clonotype came up a few times. The chain carries TRBV29-1 and TRBJ2-7, with TRBD1 identical over 10 bases. Germline V gene sequence: CDR1 SQVTM, CDR2 ANQGSEA. Trimming removed 1 base from V and 0 bases from J; junction bases left unmatched: 0. This CDR3 spans 14 amino acids. In nucleotides, the CDR3 is TGCAGCGTTGAAGGGGACAGGGGCTCCTACGAGCAGTACTTC. Translating gives CSVEGDRGSYEQYF.